This entry lists 14 T cell receptor beta chains sequenced from one sample in a study of blood T cell repertoires in COVID-19. TCRdb's copy holds only in-frame clones and misses some; the assay was immunoSEQ multiplex PCR. The sample yields under 150,000 clones, about 85% seen once. The source material was peripheral blood. Receptors originate from a human donor in a cohort sampled during active COVID-19.

This clone was recorded once. The chain combines TRBV7-2 with TRBJ2-7, with 9 nucleotides matching TRBD1. Germline V CDR1 and CDR2: SGHTA, FQGNSA. V trimming: 2 bases; J trimming: 1 base; junction bases outside the gene matches: 3. The CDR3 loop spans 15 amino acids. The CDR3, as DNA: TGTGCCAGCAGCTTAATGGGGACAGGGTCCTACGAGCAGTACTTC. This translates into CASSLMGTGSYEQYF.

This clone is judged medium-sized. This chain joins TRBV5-4 and TRBJ1-3, with a possible D match to TRBD1 (5 bases). This CDR3 has 15 residues. Germline values: CDR1 SGHNT, CDR2 YYREEE (reference sequence). The germline V and J ends were trimmed by 4 bases and 1 base, with 12 bases remaining between them. The CDR3 nucleotides are TGTGCCAGCAGCATTCAGGGTACTTCTGGAAACACCATATATTTT. It encodes CASSIQGTSGNTIYF.

The V gene is TRBV7-3, the J gene TRBJ1-1; possibly TRBD1 for D (5 bases). The CDR3 is made up of 13 amino acids. Germline V lookup: CDR1 SGHTA, CDR2 FQGTGA. With 5 bases removed from V and 2 bases from J, the gap between germline ends came to 9 bases. The CDR3 region has the DNA TGTGCCAGCAGCACACAGGCCAACACTGAAGCTTTCTTT. Translating gives CASSTQANTEAFF.

This clone has just one count. V and J are TRBV5-1 and TRBJ1-2; D gene uncertain. In germline, CDR1 is SGHRS, CDR2 YFSETQ. V lost 0 bases, J lost 3 bases, and 9 bases lay in between. The CDR3 sequence is 14 residues long. The CDR3 coding sequence is TGCGCCAGCAGCTTGGCGCCTGACTACTATGGCTACACCTTC. This encodes CASSLAPDYYGYTF. Looking up the rest from reference TRBV5-1 and TRBJ1-2 gives the full variable domain: KAGVTQTPRYLIKTRGQQVTLSCSPISGHRSVSWYQQTPGQGLQFLFEYFSETQRNKGNFPGRFSGRQFSNSRSEMNVSTLELGDSALYLCASSLAPDYYGYTFGSGTRLTVV.

J is TRBJ1-1 and V is TRBV7-3; D is uncertain. The CDR3 is made up of 13 amino acids. V dropped 5 bases and J dropped 5 bases, with 12 bases sitting between them. In germline, CDR1 is SGHTA, CDR2 FQGTGA. DNA of the CDR3: TGTGCCAGCAGCCCCTCAGGCGGGACTGAAGCTTTCTTT. Its translation: CASSPSGGTEAFF.

Points on this clone: Germline and junction disagree at one end, which may indicate a read error. The rearrangement uses TRBV6-2 or TRBV6-3 and TRBJ2-3, with D possibly being TRBD2 (5 bases). The CDR3 contains 12 residues. CDR1 and CDR2 (germline): MNHEY, SVGEGT. CDR3 sequence: CASSERLLTHSF. The CDR3, as DNA: TGTGCCAGCAGTGAGCGACTACTAACCCACTCTTTT.

The chain recombines TRBV2 with TRBJ2-3; the D is unclear. The CDR3 contains 15 residues. Germline CDR1 is SNHLY and CDR2 is FYNNEI. V gave up 3 bases and J gave up 0 bases, with 10 bases separating them. The CDR3, as DNA: TGTGCCAGCAGTGACGCGAGATTAAGCACAGATACGCAGTATTTT. Amino acids: CASSDARLSTDTQYF. Complete variable domain (other parts from reference TRBV2 and TRBJ2-3): EPEVTQTPSHQVTQMGQEVILRCVPISNHLYFYWYRQILGQKVEFLVSFYNNEISEKSEIFDDQFSVERPDGSNFTLKIRSTKLEDSAMYFCASSDARLSTDTQYFGPGTRLTVL.

V usage is TRBV7-2 and J usage is TRBJ2-3; 10 positions match TRBD2. This CDR3 is 15 amino acids long. The germline CDR1 and CDR2 sequences are SGHTA and FQGNSA. Losses at the gene ends were 3 bases for V and 2 bases for J; bases not matched to a gene: 2. CDR3 nucleotide sequence: TGTGCCAGCAGCTTTACTAGCGGGAACACAGATACGCAGTATTTT. Protein product: CASSFTSGNTDTQYF.

The V gene is TRBV12-3 or TRBV12-4, the J gene TRBJ1-4, with 8 bases matching TRBD1. This CDR3 is 13 amino acids long. Unmatched junction bases numbered 5, after V lost 6 bases and J lost 8 bases. The CDR3 DNA sequence: TGTGCCAGCAGCAAACAGGGGGGGGAAAAACTGTTTTTT. Amino acid sequence: CASSKQGGEKLFF.

The rearrangement links TRBV2 to TRBJ1-6, with D possibly matching TRBD1 (6 bases). The V gene's germline CDR1 is SNHLY and CDR2 FYNNEI. The length of the CDR3 is 10 residues. Trimming removed 8 bases from V and 10 bases from J, with 6 bases in between. CDR3 protein: CASDRSPLHF. Here the CDR3 DNA reads TGTGCCAGCGACAGGTCACCCCTCCACTTT.

The chain combines TRBV5-1 with TRBJ1-5, with 8 bases matching TRBD1. The CDR3 runs 15 residues. J gave up 4 bases and V 2 bases, and 5 bases lay outside the gene matches. CDR1 is SGHRS and CDR2 is YFSETQ in the germline V gene. In nucleotides, the CDR3 is TGCGCCAGCAGCTTACTCAGGGGGCGGAATCAGCCCCAGCATTTT. It translates to CASSLLRGRNQPQHF.

V and J are TRBV6-2 or TRBV6-3 and TRBJ1-5; 9 bases map to TRBD1. Trimming removed 5 bases from V and 7 bases from J; junction bases left unmatched: 6. The germline V gene encodes CDR1 MNHEY and CDR2 SVGEGT. The CDR3 totals 14 residues. In nucleotides, the CDR3 is TGTGCCAGCAGTCCCCACAGGGGGCCCCAGCCCCAGCATTTT. It yields the protein CASSPHRGPQPQHF.

V and J are TRBV2 and TRBJ1-4, with no clear D. This CDR3 contains 15 residues. V lost 3 bases and J lost 7, with 15 bases in between. Germline values: CDR1 SNHLY, CDR2 FYNNEI. The CDR3 is CASSDPLAGSEKLFF. CDR3 nucleotide sequence: TGTGCCAGCAGTGACCCTCTCGCGGGTAGTGAAAAACTGTTTTTT.

The chain combines TRBV28 with TRBJ1-5, with TRBD1 matching 7 bases. V was clipped by 7 bases and J by 2 bases; unmatched bases: 8. The CDR3 extends over 15 amino acids. The germline V gene has CDR1 MDHEN and CDR2 SYDVKM. CDR3 residues: CASTTDRAGNQPQHF. CDR3 nucleotides: TGTGCCAGCACCACCGACAGGGCGGGCAATCAGCCCCAGCATTTT. The whole variable domain, filled in from reference TRBV28 and TRBJ1-5, reads DVKVTQSSRYLVKRTGEKVFLECVQDMDHENMFWYRQDPGLGLRLIYFSYDVKMKEKGDIPEGYSVSREKKERFSLILESASTNQTSMYLCASTTDRAGNQPQHFGDGTRLSIL.